The source of this TCR beta chain is a study of blood T cell repertoires in COVID-19. The CDR3 spans 15 residues. CDR1 is SGDLS, CDR2 YYNGEE, per germline. V dropped 0 bases and J dropped 8 bases, with 15 bases sitting between them. This clone has only one observation. Assay used: immunoSEQ multiplex PCR; TCRdb lists only in-frame clones, some missing. The top ten clones hold roughly 1.2% of a sample with some 94,000 clones, 80% to 90% of them seen once. The source is a human donor in a cohort sampled during active COVID-19. The rearrangement links TRBV9 to TRBJ1-5; no reliable D call. Sequences were obtained from peripheral blood. The CDR3 region is CASSVAGSFYEPQHF. CDR3 DNA sequence: TGTGCCAGCAGCGTAGCTGGGAGTTTTTACGAGCCCCAGCATTTT.